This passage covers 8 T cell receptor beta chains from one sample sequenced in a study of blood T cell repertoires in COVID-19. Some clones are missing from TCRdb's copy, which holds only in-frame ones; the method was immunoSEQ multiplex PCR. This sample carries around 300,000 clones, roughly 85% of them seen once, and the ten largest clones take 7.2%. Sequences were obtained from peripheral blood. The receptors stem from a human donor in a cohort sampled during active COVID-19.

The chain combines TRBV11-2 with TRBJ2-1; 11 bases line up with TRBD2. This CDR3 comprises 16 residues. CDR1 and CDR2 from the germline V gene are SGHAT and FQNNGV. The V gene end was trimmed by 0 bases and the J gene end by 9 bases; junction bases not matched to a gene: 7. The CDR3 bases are TGTGCCAGCAGCTTAGAGTATAGCGGGGGGGCATCTGAGCAGTTCTTC. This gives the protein CASSLEYSGGASEQFF.

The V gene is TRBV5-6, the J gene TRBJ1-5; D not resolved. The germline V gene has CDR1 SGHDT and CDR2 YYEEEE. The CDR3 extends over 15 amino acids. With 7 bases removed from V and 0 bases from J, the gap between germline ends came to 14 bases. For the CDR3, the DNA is TGTGCCAGCGGGAGCGGCAGCCATAGCAATCAGCCCCAGCATTTT. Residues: CASGSGSHSNQPQHF.

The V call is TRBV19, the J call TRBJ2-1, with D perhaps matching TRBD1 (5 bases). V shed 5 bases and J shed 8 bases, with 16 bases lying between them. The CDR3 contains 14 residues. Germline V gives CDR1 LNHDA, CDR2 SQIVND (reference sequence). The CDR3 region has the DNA TGTGCCAGTAGTCTCCCGGGTGGGGCCCATGAGCAGTTCTTC. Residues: CASSLPGGAHEQFF.

The CDR3 DNA reads TGTGCCACCAGTGAATTTTCTAGCGGGGGCCGGGATACGCAGTATTTT. The encoded protein is CATSEFSSGGRDTQYF. The rearrangement links TRBV24-1 to TRBJ2-3; 10 bases agree with TRBD2. In germline, CDR1 is KGHDR, CDR2 SFDVKD. The CDR3 is 16 amino acids. V was clipped by 4 bases and J by 6 bases; unmatched bases: 9.

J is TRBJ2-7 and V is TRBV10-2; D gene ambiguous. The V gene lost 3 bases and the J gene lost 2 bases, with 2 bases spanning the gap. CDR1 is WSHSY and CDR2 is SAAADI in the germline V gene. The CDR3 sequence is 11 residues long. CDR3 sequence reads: CASSDTYEQYF. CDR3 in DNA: TGCGCCAGCAGTGACACCTACGAGCAGTACTTC.

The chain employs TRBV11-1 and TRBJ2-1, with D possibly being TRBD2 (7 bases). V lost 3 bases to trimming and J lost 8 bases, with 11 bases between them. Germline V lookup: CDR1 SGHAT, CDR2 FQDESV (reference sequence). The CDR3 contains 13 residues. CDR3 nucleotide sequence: TGTGCCAGCAGCTTTGGGGGGGCTGATGAGCAGTTCTTC. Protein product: CASSFGGADEQFF.

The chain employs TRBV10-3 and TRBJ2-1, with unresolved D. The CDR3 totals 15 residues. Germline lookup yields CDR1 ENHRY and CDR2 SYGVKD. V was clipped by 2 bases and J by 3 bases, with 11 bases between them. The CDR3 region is CAISEAGPNYNEQFF. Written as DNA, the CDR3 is TGTGCCATCAGTGAGGCAGGCCCCAACTACAATGAGCAGTTCTTC.

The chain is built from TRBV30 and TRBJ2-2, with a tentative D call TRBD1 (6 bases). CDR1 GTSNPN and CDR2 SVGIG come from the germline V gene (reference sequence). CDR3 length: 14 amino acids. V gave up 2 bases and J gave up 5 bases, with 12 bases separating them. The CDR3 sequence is CAWSRTGITGELFF. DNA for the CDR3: TGTGCCTGGAGTCGAACAGGGATTACCGGGGAGCTGTTTTTT.